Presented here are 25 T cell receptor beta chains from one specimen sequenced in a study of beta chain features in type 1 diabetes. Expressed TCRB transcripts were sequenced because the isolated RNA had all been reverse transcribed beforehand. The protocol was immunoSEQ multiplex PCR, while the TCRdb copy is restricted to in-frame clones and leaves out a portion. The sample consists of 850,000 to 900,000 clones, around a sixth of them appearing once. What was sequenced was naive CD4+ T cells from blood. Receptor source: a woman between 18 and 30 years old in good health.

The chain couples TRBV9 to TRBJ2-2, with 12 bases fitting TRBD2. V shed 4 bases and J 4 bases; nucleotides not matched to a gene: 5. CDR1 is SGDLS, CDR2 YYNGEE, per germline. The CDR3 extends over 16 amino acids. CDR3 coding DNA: TGTGCCAGCAGCCTAACTAGCGGGAGGTTCACCGGGGAGCTGTTTTTT. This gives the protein CASSLTSGRFTGELFF.

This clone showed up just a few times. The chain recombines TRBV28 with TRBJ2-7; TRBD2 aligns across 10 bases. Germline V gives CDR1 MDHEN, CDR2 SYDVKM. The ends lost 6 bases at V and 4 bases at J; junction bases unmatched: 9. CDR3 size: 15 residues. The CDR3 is CASRPAGGFYYEQYF. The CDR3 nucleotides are TGTGCCAGCAGACCAGCGGGAGGGTTCTATTACGAGCAGTACTTC.

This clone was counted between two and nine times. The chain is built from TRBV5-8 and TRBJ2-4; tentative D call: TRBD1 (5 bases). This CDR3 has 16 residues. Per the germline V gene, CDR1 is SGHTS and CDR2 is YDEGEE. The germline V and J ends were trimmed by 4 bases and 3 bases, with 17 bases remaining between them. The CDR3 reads CASSRALRGGKNIQYF. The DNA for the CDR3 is TGTGCCAGCAGCCGCGCCCTAAGGGGTGGCAAAAACATTCAGTACTTC.

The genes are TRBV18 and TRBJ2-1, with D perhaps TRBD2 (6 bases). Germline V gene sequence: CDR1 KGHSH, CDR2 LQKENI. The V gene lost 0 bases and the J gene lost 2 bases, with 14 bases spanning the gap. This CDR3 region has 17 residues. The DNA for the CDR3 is TGTGCCAGCTCACCACCGTGGGGAGGCCAACCCTACAATGAGCAGTTCTTC. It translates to CASSPPWGGQPYNEQFF.

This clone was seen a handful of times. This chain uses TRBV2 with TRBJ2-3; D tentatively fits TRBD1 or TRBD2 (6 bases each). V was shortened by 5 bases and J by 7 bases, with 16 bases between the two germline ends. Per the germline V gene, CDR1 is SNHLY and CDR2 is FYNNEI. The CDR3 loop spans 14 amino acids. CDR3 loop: CASSLEGGGYTQYF. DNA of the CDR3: TGTGCCAGCAGTCTGGAGGGGGGCGGATATACGCAGTATTTT.

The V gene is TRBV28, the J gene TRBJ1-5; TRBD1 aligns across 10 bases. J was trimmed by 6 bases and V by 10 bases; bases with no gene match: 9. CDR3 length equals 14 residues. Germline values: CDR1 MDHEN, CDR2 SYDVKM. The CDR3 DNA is TGTGCCACCCGGACCGGGACAGGGGTTCAGCCCCAGCATTTT. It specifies CATRTGTGVQPQHF.

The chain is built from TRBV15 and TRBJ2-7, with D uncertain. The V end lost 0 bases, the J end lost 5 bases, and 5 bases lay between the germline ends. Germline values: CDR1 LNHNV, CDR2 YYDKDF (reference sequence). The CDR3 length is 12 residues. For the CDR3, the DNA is TGTGCCACCAGCAGAGATCAGGACGAGCAGTACTTC. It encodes CATSRDQDEQYF.

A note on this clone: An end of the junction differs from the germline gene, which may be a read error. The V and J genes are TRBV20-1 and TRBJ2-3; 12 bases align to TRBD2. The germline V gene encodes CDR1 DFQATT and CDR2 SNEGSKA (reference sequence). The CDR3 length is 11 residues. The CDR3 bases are TGTACACTAGCGGGAGGTCATACGCAGTATTTT. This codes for CTLAGGHTQYF.

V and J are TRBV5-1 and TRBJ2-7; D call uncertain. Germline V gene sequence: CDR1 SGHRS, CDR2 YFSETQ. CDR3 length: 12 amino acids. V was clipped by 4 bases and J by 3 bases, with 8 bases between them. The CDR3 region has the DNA TGCGCCAGCAGCGTTGACGGCTACGAGCAGTACTTC. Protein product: CASSVDGYEQYF.

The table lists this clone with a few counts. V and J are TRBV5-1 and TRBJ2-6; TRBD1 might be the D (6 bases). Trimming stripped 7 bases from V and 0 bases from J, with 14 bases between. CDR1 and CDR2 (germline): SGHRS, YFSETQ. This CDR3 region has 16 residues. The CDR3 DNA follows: TGCGCCAGCGGGCGAGGGGACACCTCTGGGGCCAACGTCCTGACTTTC. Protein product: CASGRGDTSGANVLTF.

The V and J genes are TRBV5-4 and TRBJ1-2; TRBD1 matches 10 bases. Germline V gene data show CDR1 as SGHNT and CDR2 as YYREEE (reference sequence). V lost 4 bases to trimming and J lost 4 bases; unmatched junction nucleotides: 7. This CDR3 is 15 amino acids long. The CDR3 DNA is TGTGCCAGCAGCACGCCGGGACAGGGGATCTATGGCTACACCTTC. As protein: CASSTPGQGIYGYTF.

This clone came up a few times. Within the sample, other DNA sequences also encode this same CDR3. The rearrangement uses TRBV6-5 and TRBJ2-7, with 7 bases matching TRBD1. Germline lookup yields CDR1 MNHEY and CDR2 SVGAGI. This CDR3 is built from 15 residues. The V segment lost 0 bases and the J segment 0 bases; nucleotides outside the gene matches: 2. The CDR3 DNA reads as TGTGCCAGCAGTTACTCCGGGACAGCCTCCTACGAGCAGTACTTC. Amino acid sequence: CASSYSGTASYEQYF.

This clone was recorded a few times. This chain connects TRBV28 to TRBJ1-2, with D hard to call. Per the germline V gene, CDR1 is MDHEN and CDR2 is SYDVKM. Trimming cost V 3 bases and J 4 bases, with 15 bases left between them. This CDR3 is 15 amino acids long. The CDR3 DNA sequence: TGTGCCAGCAGTTTTGAGAATCGGATCCTCTATGGCTACACCTTC. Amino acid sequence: CASSFENRILYGYTF.

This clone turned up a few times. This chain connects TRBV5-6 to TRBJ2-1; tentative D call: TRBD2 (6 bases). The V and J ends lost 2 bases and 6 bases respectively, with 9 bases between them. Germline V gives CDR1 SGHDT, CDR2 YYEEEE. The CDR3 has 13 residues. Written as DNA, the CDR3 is TGTGCCAGCAGCTTAGGACTAACCAATGAGCAGTTCTTC. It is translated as CASSLGLTNEQFF.

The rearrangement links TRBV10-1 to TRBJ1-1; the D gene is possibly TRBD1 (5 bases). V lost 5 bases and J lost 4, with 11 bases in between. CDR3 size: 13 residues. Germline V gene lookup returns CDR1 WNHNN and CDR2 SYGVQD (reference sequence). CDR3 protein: CASSPGGFTEAFF. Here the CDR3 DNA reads TGCGCCAGCAGTCCCGGGGGATTCACTGAAGCTTTCTTT.

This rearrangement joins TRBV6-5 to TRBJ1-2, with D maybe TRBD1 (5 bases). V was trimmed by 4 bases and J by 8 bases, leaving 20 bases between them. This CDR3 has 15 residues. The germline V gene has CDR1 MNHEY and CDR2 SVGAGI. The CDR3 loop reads CASSSRARSSYGYTF. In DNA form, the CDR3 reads TGTGCCAGCAGTTCCAGGGCAAGAAGTAGTTACGGCTACACCTTC.

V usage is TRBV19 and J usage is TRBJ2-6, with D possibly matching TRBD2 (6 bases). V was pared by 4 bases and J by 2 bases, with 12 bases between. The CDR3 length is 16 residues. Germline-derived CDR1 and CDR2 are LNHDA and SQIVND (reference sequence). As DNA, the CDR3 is TGTGCCAGTAGTAGGGGACTTTCCGCTGGGGCCAACGTCCTGACTTTC. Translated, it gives CASSRGLSAGANVLTF.

This CDR3 is CASSLGDRGREQYF. In DNA, the CDR3 is TGTGCCAGCAGCTTGGGGGACAGGGGTCGCGAGCAGTACTTC. This chain connects TRBV7-9 to TRBJ2-7; 10 bases line up with TRBD1. Germline CDR1 is SEHNR and CDR2 is FQNEAQ (reference sequence). The CDR3 totals 14 residues. The ends lost 3 bases at V and 6 bases at J; junction bases unmatched: 5. Looking up the rest from reference TRBV7-9 and TRBJ2-7 gives the full variable domain: DTGVSQNPRHKITKRGQNVTFRCDPISEHNRLYWYRQTLGQGPEFLTYFQNEAQLEKSRLLSDRFSAERPKGSFSTLEIQRTEQGDSAMYLCASSLGDRGREQYFGPGTRLTVT.

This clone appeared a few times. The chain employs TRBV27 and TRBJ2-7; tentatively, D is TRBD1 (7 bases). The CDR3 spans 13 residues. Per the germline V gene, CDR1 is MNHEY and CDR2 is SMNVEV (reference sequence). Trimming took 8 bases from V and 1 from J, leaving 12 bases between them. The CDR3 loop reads CASGQGGSYEQYF. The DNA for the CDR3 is TGTGCCAGCGGGCAGGGGGGATCCTACGAGCAGTACTTC.

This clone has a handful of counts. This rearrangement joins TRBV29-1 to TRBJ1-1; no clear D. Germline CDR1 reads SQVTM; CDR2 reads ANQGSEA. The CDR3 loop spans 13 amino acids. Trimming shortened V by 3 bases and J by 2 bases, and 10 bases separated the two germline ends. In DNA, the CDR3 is TGCAGCGTTGAGGTATGGTTCAACACTGAAGCTTTCTTT. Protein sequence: CSVEVWFNTEAFF.

In DNA form, the CDR3 reads TGTGCCAGTAGTACCCGGGGGCGGGAGACCCAGTACTTC. Its protein product is CASSTRGRETQYF. The chain carries TRBV19 and TRBJ2-5; either TRBD1 or TRBD2 may fit D (6 bases each). Per germline, CDR1 LNHDA and CDR2 SQIVND (reference sequence). The CDR3 loop spans 13 amino acids. V lost 4 bases to trimming and J lost 5 bases, with 11 bases between them.

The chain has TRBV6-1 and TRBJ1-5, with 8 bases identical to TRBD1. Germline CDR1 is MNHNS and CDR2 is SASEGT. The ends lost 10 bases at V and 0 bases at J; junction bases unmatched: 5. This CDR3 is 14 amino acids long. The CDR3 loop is CATWTGYSNQPQHF. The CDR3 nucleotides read TGTGCCACTTGGACAGGGTATAGCAATCAGCCCCAGCATTTT.

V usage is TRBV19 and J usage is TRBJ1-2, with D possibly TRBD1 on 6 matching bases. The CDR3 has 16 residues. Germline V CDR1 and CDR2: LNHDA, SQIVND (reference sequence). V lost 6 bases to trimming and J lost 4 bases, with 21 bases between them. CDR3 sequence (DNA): TGTGCCAGTAGCTTACAGACAGGTTACGGAAGCTATGGCTACACCTTC. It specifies CASSLQTGYGSYGYTF.

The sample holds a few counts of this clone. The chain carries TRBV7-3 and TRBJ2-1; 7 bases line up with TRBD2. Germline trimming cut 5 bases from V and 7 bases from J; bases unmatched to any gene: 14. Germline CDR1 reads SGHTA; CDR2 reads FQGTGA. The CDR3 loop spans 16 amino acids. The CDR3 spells CASSPQGGGGVNEQFF. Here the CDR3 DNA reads TGTGCCAGCAGCCCCCAGGGCGGGGGAGGGGTTAATGAGCAGTTCTTC.

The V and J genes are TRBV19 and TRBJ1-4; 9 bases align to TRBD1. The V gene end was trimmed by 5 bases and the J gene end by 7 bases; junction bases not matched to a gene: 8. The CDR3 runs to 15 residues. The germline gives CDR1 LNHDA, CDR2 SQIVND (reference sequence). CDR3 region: CASSPRQGGTEKLFF. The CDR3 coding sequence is TGTGCCAGTAGTCCTCGACAGGGGGGAACTGAAAAACTGTTTTTT.